This TCR beta chain emerged from a study of blood T cell repertoires in COVID-19. The wider study: The origin of the acute and convalescent COVID-19 samples was the United States, Italy and Spain. PBMCs, B-cell-depleted T cells, or T cells were the source of the cDNA or gDNA that made up the material.

Under the authors' procedure: Amplifying reference gene primers gave estimates of nucleated cell counts. The protocol was immunoSEQ multiplex PCR, while the TCRdb copy is restricted to in-frame clones and leaves out a portion. V and J calls plus clone size are reproduced from that table; the DNA served to infer D and trimming. The table has about 140,000 clones, 87% seen once; the top ten hold 37%. V was clipped by 4 bases and J by 4 bases; unmatched bases: 7. Looked up from germline, CDR1 is SGHRS and CDR2 is YFSETQ. There are 15 residues in the CDR3. The chain couples TRBV5-1 to TRBJ1-2, with TRBD1 identical over 10 bases. This receptor was obtained from a man in his fifties who had recovered from COVID-19. Sequencing was performed on peripheral blood. This chain's CDR3 is CASSLGTGELYGYTF. DNA for the CDR3: TGCGCCAGCAGCCTCGGGACAGGGGAACTCTATGGCTACACCTTC. Full variable domain (outside the CDR3, taken from reference TRBV5-1 and TRBJ1-2): KAGVTQTPRYLIKTRGQQVTLSCSPISGHRSVSWYQQTPGQGLQFLFEYFSETQRNKGNFPGRFSGRQFSNSRSEMNVSTLELGDSALYLCASSLGTGELYGYTFGSGTRLTVV.